The 10 T cell receptor beta chains reported below all come from one sample, sequenced in a study of shared clonotypes between healthy human individuals. Generated by immunoSEQ multiplex PCR, the TCRdb table keeps only in-frame clones and is missing some. This table holds 2,500,000 or so clones, under 95% found once. The source material was naive CD4+ T cells from PBMCs. Subset described: CD45RA+ positively selected. These receptor sequences come from a man younger than 35 in good health. Some clones in this sample may be carry-over from other donors' samples.

V usage is TRBV10-3 and J usage is TRBJ2-1; D gene uncertain. Germline V lookup: CDR1 ENHRY, CDR2 SYGVKD. Trimming removed 6 bases at V and 4 bases at J, with 4 bases between. The length of the CDR3 is 11 residues. CDR3 nucleotide sequence: TGTGCCATCAGCGGGTACAATGAGCAGTTCTTC. It specifies CAISGYNEQFF.

The gene calls are TRBV14 and TRBJ2-2; D ambiguous. V was pared by 1 base and J by 6 bases, with 6 bases between. The CDR3 runs 13 residues. Germline CDR1 is SGHDN and CDR2 is FVKESK. The CDR3 spells CASSQVGSGELFF. The CDR3 region has the DNA TGTGCCAGCAGCCAAGTAGGGTCCGGGGAGCTGTTTTTT.

The chain has TRBV28 and TRBJ2-1; 8 bases agree with TRBD1. This CDR3 is 17 amino acids long. CDR1 is MDHEN, CDR2 SYDVKM, per germline. V shed 3 bases and J 2 bases; nucleotides not matched to a gene: 9. As DNA, the CDR3 is TGTGCCAGCAGTTTTCGATTCGGGACAGGCCCCTACAATGAGCAGTTCTTC. Translated: CASSFRFGTGPYNEQFF.

V gene TRBV5-1 combines with J gene TRBJ2-7; D assignment may be TRBD1 or TRBD2 (5 bases each). This CDR3 comprises 14 residues. The germline gives CDR1 SGHRS, CDR2 YFSETQ. The V end was cut by 7 bases, the J end by 0 bases, with 14 bases between. The CDR3 is CASGASGSSYEQYF. In nucleotides, the CDR3 is TGCGCCAGCGGGGCGAGCGGAAGCTCCTACGAGCAGTACTTC. Looking up the rest from reference TRBV5-1 and TRBJ2-7 gives the full variable domain: KAGVTQTPRYLIKTRGQQVTLSCSPISGHRSVSWYQQTPGQGLQFLFEYFSETQRNKGNFPGRFSGRQFSNSRSEMNVSTLELGDSALYLCASGASGSSYEQYFGPGTRLTVT.

On this clone itself: Other DNA sequences of this sample code for an identical CDR3. This rearrangement joins TRBV7-2 to TRBJ2-7; no clear D. V was shortened by 0 bases and J by 2 bases, with 5 bases between the two germline ends. CDR3 length: 13 amino acids. Looked up from germline, CDR1 is SGHTA and CDR2 is FQGNSA. In DNA, the CDR3 is TGTGCCAGCAGCTTAGCTTCTACCTACGAGCAGTACTTC. It yields the protein CASSLASTYEQYF.

V gene TRBV9 combines with J gene TRBJ2-1; 7 nucleotides match TRBD2. The CDR3 length is 15 residues. V lost 0 bases and J lost 2; bases outside the gene matches: 2. CDR1 and CDR2 from the germline V gene are SGDLS and YYNGEE. The CDR3 DNA follows: TGTGCCAGCAGCGTAGTAGCGGGCACCTACAATGAGCAGTTCTTC. The encoded protein is CASSVVAGTYNEQFF.

Comment on this clone: Different DNA sequences within this sample yield the same CDR3. The V call is TRBV2, the J call TRBJ1-2, with no clear D. The V gene's germline CDR1 is SNHLY and CDR2 FYNNEI. Trimming took 0 bases from V and 4 from J, leaving 9 bases between them. The CDR3 length is 14 residues. The CDR3 protein is CASSEAGGFYGYTF. CDR3 coding DNA: TGTGCCAGCAGTGAAGCGGGCGGGTTCTATGGCTACACCTTC. Together with reference TRBV2 and TRBJ1-2, the CDR3 gives the full variable domain: EPEVTQTPSHQVTQMGQEVILRCVPISNHLYFYWYRQILGQKVEFLVSFYNNEISEKSEIFDDQFSVERPDGSNFTLKIRSTKLEDSAMYFCASSEAGGFYGYTFGSGTRLTVV.

The chain is built from TRBV7-2 and TRBJ2-3; 13 nucleotides align to TRBD2. J gave up 7 bases and V 6 bases, and 7 bases lay outside the gene matches. Germline assignment: CDR1 SGHTA and CDR2 FQGNSA. CDR3 size: 15 residues. The CDR3 nucleotides read TGTGCCAGCAGGCAAACTAGCGGGAGGGAAAATACGCAGTATTTT. Its translation: CASRQTSGRENTQYF.

The chain uses TRBV7-3 and TRBJ2-2; D is unresolved. V was clipped by 2 bases and J by 5 bases, with 9 bases between them. The CDR3 is made up of 14 amino acids. Germline lookup yields CDR1 SGHTA and CDR2 FQGTGA. The CDR3 DNA is TGTGCCAGCAGCTTACTATCCGCGACCGGGGAGCTGTTTTTT. As protein: CASSLLSATGELFF. The full variable domain, with the rest looked up from reference TRBV7-3 and TRBJ2-2, is GAGVSQTPSNKVTEKGKYVELRCDPISGHTALYWYRQSLGQGPEFLIYFQGTGAADDSGLPNDRFFAVRPEGSVSTLKIQRTERGDSAVYLCASSLLSATGELFFGEGSRLTVL.

The chain is built from TRBV11-2 and TRBJ2-3, with 7 bases matching TRBD2. V shed 10 bases, J shed 1 base, and the junction held 8 bases outside the gene matches. CDR3 size: 14 residues. Germline V gene lookup returns CDR1 SGHAT and CDR2 FQNNGV. The CDR3 protein is CATRRLAGTDTQYF. Here the CDR3 DNA reads TGTGCCACCCGGAGACTAGCAGGCACAGATACGCAGTATTTT.